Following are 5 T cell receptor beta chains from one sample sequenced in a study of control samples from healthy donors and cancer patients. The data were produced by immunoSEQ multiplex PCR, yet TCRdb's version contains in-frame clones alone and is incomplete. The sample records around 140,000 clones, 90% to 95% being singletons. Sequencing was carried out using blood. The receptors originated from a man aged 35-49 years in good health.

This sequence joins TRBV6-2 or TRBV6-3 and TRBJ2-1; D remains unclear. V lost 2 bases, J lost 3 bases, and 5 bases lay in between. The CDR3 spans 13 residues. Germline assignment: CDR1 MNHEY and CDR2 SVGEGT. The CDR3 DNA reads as TGTGCCAGCAGTTACCCGGACTACAATGAGCAGTTCTTC. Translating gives CASSYPDYNEQFF.

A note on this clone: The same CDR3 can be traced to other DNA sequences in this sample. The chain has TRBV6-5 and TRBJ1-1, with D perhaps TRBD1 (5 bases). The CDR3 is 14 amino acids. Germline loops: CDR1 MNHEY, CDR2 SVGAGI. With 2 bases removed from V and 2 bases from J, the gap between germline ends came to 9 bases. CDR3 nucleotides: TGTGCCAGCAGTTACGACAGACTAAACACTGAAGCTTTCTTT. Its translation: CASSYDRLNTEAFF.

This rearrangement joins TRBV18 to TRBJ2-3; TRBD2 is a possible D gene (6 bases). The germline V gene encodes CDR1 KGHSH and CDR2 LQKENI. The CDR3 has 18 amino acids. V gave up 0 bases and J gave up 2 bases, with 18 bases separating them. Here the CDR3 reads CASSPPRAGTQYTDTQYF. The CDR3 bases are TGTGCCAGCTCACCACCGAGAGCGGGCACTCAGTACACAGATACGCAGTATTTT.

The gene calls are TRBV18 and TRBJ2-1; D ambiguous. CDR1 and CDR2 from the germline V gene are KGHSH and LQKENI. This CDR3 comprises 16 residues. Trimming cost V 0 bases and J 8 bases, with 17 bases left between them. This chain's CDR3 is CASSPPVPGLVYEQFF. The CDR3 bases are TGTGCCAGCTCACCACCGGTACCAGGCTTAGTATATGAGCAGTTCTTC.

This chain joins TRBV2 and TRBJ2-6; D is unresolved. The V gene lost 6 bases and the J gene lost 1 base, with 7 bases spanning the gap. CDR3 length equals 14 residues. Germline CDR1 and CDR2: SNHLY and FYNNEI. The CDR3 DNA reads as TGTGCCAGCAGGCAGGAATCTGGGGCCAACGTCCTGACTTTC. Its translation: CASRQESGANVLTF.